Here is one TCR beta chain with its context. What it recognizes is unknown. TCRdb passed the PCR reads through MiXCR, listing each CDR3 protein once. The table records about half a million distinct CDR3 sequences, under 30% of them present only once. These data come from a study of molecular identifiers for immune sequencing clone quantification. About the study: Replicates split RNA from around 20,000 or 100,000 naive CD8 cells five ways, and the researchers sequenced four portions. Study results and limitations: Underestimated sizes of highly expanded clones could result from identical TCR molecules that share a barcode. Whereas naive cells kept under 1% of molecules in clones above 20 RNA copies, such clones held over 97% in effectors.

The authors sorted naive CD8 T cells as CD8+CD4-CCR7+CD45RA+. Germline V CDR1 and CDR2: LGHNA, YSLEER. The CDR3 runs to 16 residues. The V gene lost 0 bases and the J gene lost 4 bases, with 13 bases spanning the gap. The sequence was obtained from a human donor in good health. Some libraries in this study had Jurkat cell RNA spiked in. The specimen sequenced was naive CD8+ T cells from blood, with Jurkat cell RNA spiked in. Subset noted: FACS-sorted CD8+CD4-CCR7+CD45RA+ naive T cells. V is TRBV4-3 and J is TRBJ1-5; no firm D call. The CDR3: CASSQDFSGENQPQHF. CDR3 bases: TGCGCCAGCAGCCAAGATTTCTCGGGCGAGAATCAGCCCCAGCATTTT.